This paragraph reports one T cell receptor beta chain. Its target is unknown. Time point described: week 47, end of study. Vaccination used 300 ug of mutant IDH1 20-mer peptide per dose, with topical imiquimod. Between the trimmed V and J ends, which lost 4 bases and 0 bases, there was a span of 13 bases. The CDR3 contains 15 residues. Germline V gene sequence: CDR1 SGHKS, CDR2 YYEKEE (reference sequence). The record originates from a study of a mutant IDH1 vaccine in newly diagnosed glioma. Method: immunoSEQ multiplex PCR; TCRdb's copy keeps in-frame clones and lacks some. Here the sample spans 45,000 to 55,000 clones, 84% being singletons.

The receptor's source is a woman in her twenties or thirties with glioma. Some clones in this sample may be carry-over from other donors' samples. The chain combines TRBV5-5 with TRBJ1-1; D unclear. The sample in question was PBMCs, obtained from a glioma patient whose treatment included an IDH1 peptide vaccine. CDR3: CASSLAGRVNTEAFF. In DNA form, the CDR3 reads TGTGCCAGCAGCCTGGCCGGACGGGTGAACACTGAAGCTTTCTTT.